The 18 T cell receptor beta chains reported below all come from one sample, sequenced in a study of shared clonotypes between healthy human individuals. Method: immunoSEQ multiplex PCR; TCRdb's copy keeps in-frame clones and lacks some. The data show roughly 700,000 clones, about 74% seen once. Sequencing was performed on memory CD4+ T cells sorted from blood. The subset denotes: CD45RA-negative fraction. The receptors were gathered from a young woman in good health.

This chain uses TRBV5-1 with TRBJ2-7; D possibly corresponds to TRBD1 (6 bases). Germline-derived CDR1 and CDR2 are SGHRS and YFSETQ. The CDR3 extends over 14 amino acids. V lost 0 bases to trimming and J lost 6 bases, with 13 bases between them. The CDR3 spells CASSLALQGSEQYF. The CDR3 DNA follows: TGCGCCAGCAGCTTGGCCCTCCAGGGGAGCGAGCAGTACTTC.

The V and J genes are TRBV7-9 and TRBJ2-7; tentatively, D is TRBD1 (5 bases). The CDR3 loop spans 17 amino acids. Germline V lookup: CDR1 SEHNR, CDR2 FQNEAQ (reference sequence). Trimming removed 5 bases from V and 4 bases from J, with 24 bases in between. The CDR3 sequence is CASSVSQRQGTGYEQYF. The CDR3 nucleotides read TGTGCCAGCAGCGTCTCTCAGAGGCAGGGTACAGGATACGAGCAGTACTTC.

This clone was counted once. The rearrangement uses TRBV6-6 and TRBJ2-5; D remains unclear. The V and J ends lost 0 bases and 2 bases respectively, with 4 bases between them. Germline V CDR1 and CDR2: MNHNY, SVGAGI (reference sequence). This CDR3 comprises 13 residues. The DNA for the CDR3 is TGTGCCAGCAGTTACTCGAGGCAAGAGACCCAGTACTTC. The encoded protein is CASSYSRQETQYF.

The J gene is TRBJ2-7, the V gene TRBV7-7; no reliable D call. The CDR3 has 13 residues. Germline V CDR1 and CDR2: SSHAT, FNYEAQ (reference sequence). With 0 bases removed from V and 3 bases from J, the gap between germline ends came to 6 bases. The CDR3 sequence: CASSLAQNYEQYF. CDR3 bases: TGTGCCAGCAGCTTAGCACAGAACTACGAGCAGTACTTC.

This chain connects TRBV15 to TRBJ1-1; 7 bases line up with TRBD1. V lost 3 bases to trimming and J lost 5 bases; unmatched junction nucleotides: 6. Germline CDR1 and CDR2: LNHNV and YYDKDF (reference sequence). This CDR3 is built from 14 residues. This CDR3 is CATSRGQGGTEAFF. The CDR3 coding sequence is TGTGCCACCAGCAGGGGGCAGGGGGGGACTGAAGCTTTCTTT. The whole variable domain, filled in from reference TRBV15 and TRBJ1-1, reads DAMVIQNPRYQVTQFGKPVTLSCSQTLNHNVMYWYQQKSSQAPKLLFHYYDKDFNNEADTPDNFQSRRPNTSFCFLDIRSPGLGDTAMYLCATSRGQGGTEAFFGQGTRLTVV.

This CDR3 is CASSLRTTYPEQFF. The DNA for the CDR3 is TGCGCCAGCAGCTTGCGGACTACCTACCCCGAGCAGTTCTTC. The chain joins TRBV5-1 to TRBJ2-1, with D maybe TRBD2 (6 bases). The V and J ends lost 1 base and 10 bases respectively, with 15 bases between them. The CDR3 has 14 residues. The germline gives CDR1 SGHRS, CDR2 YFSETQ.

This clone has more than one count but fewer than ten. The CDR3 here is CASSLVTLVSNQPQHF. CDR3 DNA sequence: TGTGCCAGCAGCTTAGTAACACTCGTTAGCAATCAGCCCCAGCATTTT. The chain combines TRBV7-2 with TRBJ1-5; D gene unclear. The CDR3 has 16 amino acids. V was shortened by 1 base and J by 0 bases, with 10 bases between the two germline ends. Germline loops: CDR1 SGHTA, CDR2 FQGNSA.

Only a few counts were recorded for this clone. This chain connects TRBV5-1 to TRBJ2-5; TRBD1 might be the D (5 bases). Trimming removed 0 bases from V and 2 bases from J, with 14 bases in between. The CDR3 contains 16 residues. In germline, CDR1 is SGHRS, CDR2 YFSETQ. CDR3 amino acids: CASSLGLPGLQETQYF. The CDR3 DNA reads TGCGCCAGCAGCTTGGGTTTGCCAGGGCTACAAGAGACCCAGTACTTC.

The chain has TRBV27 and TRBJ2-1; TRBD1 matches at 9 bases. Unmatched junction bases numbered 7, after V lost 7 bases and J lost 3 bases. The CDR3 has 15 residues. Germline V lookup: CDR1 MNHEY, CDR2 SMNVEV (reference sequence). Here the CDR3 DNA reads TGTGCCAGCAACAACCGGGACAGGGACTACAATGAGCAGTTCTTC. As protein: CASNNRDRDYNEQFF.

The chain carries TRBV6-1 and TRBJ1-1, with D hard to call. Trimming left V 4 bases short and J 6 bases short, with 21 bases between. The CDR3 spans 16 residues. Germline-derived CDR1 and CDR2 are MNHNS and SASEGT. The DNA of the CDR3 is TGTGCCAGCAGTGGGTGGGTTGTTGCGGGGAGGTCTGAAGCTTTCTTT. This gives the protein CASSGWVVAGRSEAFF.

The rearrangement uses TRBV5-5 and TRBJ1-1, with no clear D. Germline CDR1 reads SGHKS; CDR2 reads YYEKEE (reference sequence). V was cut by 2 bases and J by 1 base, with 9 bases left in between. The CDR3 is made up of 14 amino acids. This CDR3 is CASSFVNRNTEAFF. CDR3 DNA: TGTGCCAGCAGCTTTGTTAACAGGAACACTGAAGCTTTCTTT. The whole variable domain, remainder taken from reference TRBV5-5 and TRBJ1-1, is DAGVTQSPTHLIKTRGQQVTLRCSPISGHKSVSWYQQVLGQGPQFIFQYYEKEERGRGNFPDRFSARQFPNYSSELNVNALLLGDSALYLCASSFVNRNTEAFFGQGTRLTVV.

To note about this clone: A single base separates this from a much larger clone, so it may be a read error. The same CDR3 can be traced to other DNA sequences in this sample. The chain has TRBV19 and TRBJ2-5; tentatively, D is TRBD1 (5 bases). This CDR3 contains 13 residues. The germline V gene has CDR1 LNHDA and CDR2 SQIVND (reference sequence). V lost 1 base, J lost 2 bases, and 5 bases lay in between. The CDR3, as DNA: TGTGCCAGTAGTATAGGACAGCAAGAGACCCAGTACTTC. Residues: CASSIGQQETQYF.

This chain uses TRBV5-5 with TRBJ2-5, with D possibly matching TRBD1 (6 bases). V lost 0 bases and J lost 2, with 14 bases in between. The germline V gene has CDR1 SGHKS and CDR2 YYEKEE (reference sequence). The CDR3 is 16 amino acids. The CDR3 is CASSLDLGASQETQYF. CDR3 in DNA: TGTGCCAGCAGCTTGGATCTGGGGGCCTCGCAAGAGACCCAGTACTTC.

The chain couples TRBV19 to TRBJ2-2; D perhaps matches TRBD1 (6 bases). The germline V gene has CDR1 LNHDA and CDR2 SQIVND (reference sequence). The CDR3 loop spans 15 amino acids. With 5 bases removed from V and 0 bases from J, the gap between germline ends came to 10 bases. The CDR3 spells CASSPRTANTGELFF. The CDR3, as DNA: TGTGCCAGTAGTCCCAGGACAGCGAACACCGGGGAGCTGTTTTTT.

This clone was seen only a few times. The V and J genes are TRBV9 and TRBJ2-7; D might be TRBD1 or TRBD2, each matching 5 bases. CDR1 and CDR2 from the germline V gene are SGDLS and YYNGEE. V lost 0 bases, J lost 2 bases, and 9 bases lay in between. The CDR3 has 14 amino acids. CDR3 loop: CASSVAGTTYEQYF. The CDR3 coding sequence is TGTGCCAGCAGCGTAGCCGGGACCACCTACGAGCAGTACTTC.

The chain employs TRBV11-2 and TRBJ2-7; D remains unclear. The CDR3 is made up of 15 amino acids. V was shortened by 1 base and J by 5 bases, with 15 bases between the two germline ends. Germline-derived CDR1 and CDR2 are SGHAT and FQNNGV. The CDR3 region is CASSLVLGNWDEQYF. The CDR3 DNA reads TGTGCCAGCAGCTTAGTTTTGGGCAACTGGGACGAGCAGTACTTC.

V usage is TRBV6-1 and J usage is TRBJ2-7, with D uncertain. V lost 6 bases and J 3 bases, leaving 12 bases between the germline ends. This CDR3 has 13 residues. Germline V lookup: CDR1 MNHNS, CDR2 SASEGT. Here the CDR3 DNA reads TGTGCCAGCAGGTCCTCTGTAAACTACGAGCAGTACTTC. As protein: CASRSSVNYEQYF.

The V call is TRBV7-4, the J call TRBJ2-3; the D is unclear. V lost 5 bases and J 11 bases, leaving 14 bases between the germline ends. This CDR3 spans 12 amino acids. Germline V gene data show CDR1 as SGHVT and CDR2 as SQSDAQ. In DNA, the CDR3 is TGTGCCAGCAGCGGGTATTTGGATGAGCAGTATTTT. It encodes CASSGYLDEQYF.